This T cell receptor beta chain came from a study of blood T cell repertoires in COVID-19. The wider study: Spain, Italy and the United States supplied samples that represented acute and convalescent COVID-19.

The V gene lost 5 bases and the J gene lost 5 bases, with 15 bases spanning the gap. Germline lookup yields CDR1 SGHTA and CDR2 FQGNSA. The CDR3 has 14 amino acids. Authors' processing steps: Amplifying reference gene primers gave estimates of nucleated cell counts. Only in-frame clones appear in the TCRdb table, and some are missing; sequencing was by immunoSEQ multiplex PCR. The DNA gave D and trimming, while V, J and clone size come from that table. There are over 250,000 clones in the sample; 85% occur only once, and about an eighth lies in the top ten. This receptor was taken from a human donor in a cohort sampled during active COVID-19. The chain combines TRBV7-2 with TRBJ1-2; D gene uncertain. The specimen sequenced was peripheral blood. DNA for the CDR3: TGTGCCAGCAGCCCGACGGGAGCTTCTTATGGCTACACCTTC. It yields the protein CASSPTGASYGYTF. The full variable domain, completed using reference TRBV7-2 and TRBJ1-2, is GAGVSQSPSNKVTEKGKDVELRCDPISGHTALYWYRQSLGQGLEFLIYFQGNSAPDKSGLPSDRFSAERTGGSVSTLTIQRTQQEDSAVYLCASSPTGASYGYTFGSGTRLTVV.